The clone carrying this TCR beta chain was observed a few times. The target antigen is unknown. 5'-RACE, quantitative and with molecular barcodes, yielded the TCR beta libraries. TCRdb redid the calling of the 5' RACE reads with MiXCR, one entry per CDR3 protein. This sample has hundreds of thousands of distinct CDR3 sequences, with approximately 20% found just once. This specimen belongs to a study of CD8 T cells in ankylosing spondylitis. Findings of the study overall: Reportedly, significant enrichment of disease-linked clones occurred in matched ankylosing spondylitis synovial fluid. It appeared that ankylosing spondylitis blood was characterized by a TCR beta motif of 8 or 9 highly homologous variants. Earlier reports found some motif variants in synovial fluid and blood in reactive arthritis.

Germline V gene data show CDR1 as MDHEN and CDR2 as SYDVKM. This CDR3 is built from 15 residues. V shed 3 bases, J shed 8 bases, and the junction held 7 bases outside the gene matches. The TCR originated in a male donor with ankylosing spondylitis or in good health (not recorded which). The sample consisted of blood, either unsorted or a sorted T cell fraction (not recorded which). This rearrangement joins TRBV28 to TRBJ1-2, with 12 bases lining up with TRBD1. The CDR3 region is CASSLGDRGRRGYTF. The CDR3 nucleotides read TGTGCCAGCAGTTTGGGGGACAGGGGGCGCCGAGGCTACACCTTC.